Listed here are 27 T cell receptor beta chains from one sample, sequenced in a study of blood T cell repertoires in COVID-19. Repertoires were generated with immunoSEQ multiplex PCR, while TCRdb's copy carries only in-frame clones and drops some. In the table there are about 100,000 clones, around 87% of which are singletons. Sequencing was performed on peripheral blood. The receptors stem from a woman aged 25-40 years with acute or convalescent COVID-19.

The chain joins TRBV5-1 to TRBJ2-7; 7 bases are a match to TRBD2. The trim removed 5 bases at V and 5 bases at J, leaving 7 bases unmatched. The CDR3 is 13 residues long. Germline-derived CDR1 and CDR2 are SGHRS and YFSETQ. CDR3 sequence (DNA): TGCGCCAGCAGAAATTTGGGGAGGGACGAGCAGTACTTC. Translated, it gives CASRNLGRDEQYF.

The V and J genes are TRBV7-9 and TRBJ1-4; D not certain. V dropped 4 bases and J dropped 5 bases, with 14 bases sitting between them. The CDR3 loop spans 15 amino acids. Germline V gene lookup returns CDR1 SEHNR and CDR2 FQNEAQ (reference sequence). The CDR3 sequence is CASSSPEEVNEKLFF. The CDR3 bases are TGTGCCAGCAGCTCCCCGGAGGAGGTAAATGAAAAACTGTTTTTT.

The V gene is TRBV7-3, the J gene TRBJ2-1; tentative D call: TRBD2 (6 bases). V lost 0 bases and J lost 8, with 8 bases in between. Germline CDR1 reads SGHTA; CDR2 reads FQGTGA. The CDR3 extends over 13 amino acids. The CDR3 sequence is CASSLTREDEQFF. The CDR3 DNA reads TGTGCCAGCAGCTTAACGAGGGAGGATGAGCAGTTCTTC.

The V call is TRBV6-5, the J call TRBJ1-1; no clear D gene. This CDR3 comprises 13 residues. Germline V gene sequence: CDR1 MNHEY, CDR2 SVGAGI. Trimming cost V 7 bases and J 0 bases, with 9 bases left between them. The CDR3 protein is CASTILLNTEAFF. The CDR3 DNA reads TGTGCCAGCACGATACTGTTGAACACTGAAGCTTTCTTT.

The chain employs TRBV27 and TRBJ1-4, with TRBD1 matching over 10 bases. Germline V gene sequence: CDR1 MNHEY, CDR2 SMNVEV (reference sequence). Trimming removed 4 bases from V and 5 bases from J; junction bases left unmatched: 4. The CDR3 loop spans 15 amino acids. The CDR3 here is CASSSEGQGNEKLFF. As DNA, the CDR3 is TGTGCCAGCAGTTCGGAGGGACAGGGGAATGAAAAACTGTTTTTT.

The J gene is TRBJ1-1, the V gene TRBV6-2 or TRBV6-3; a weak D match, TRBD1 (5 bases). In germline, CDR1 is MNHEY, CDR2 SVGEGT. This CDR3 has 15 residues. V shed 6 bases and J shed 10 bases, with 24 bases lying between them. The CDR3 protein is CASSPHAPTDGGAFF. The CDR3 coding sequence is TGTGCCAGCAGCCCTCACGCGCCAACTGACGGGGGAGCTTTCTTT.

This clone came up a few times. DNA of the CDR3: TGTGCCAGCAGTCCACCGGGACAGGGATTTCGTGGCTACACCTTC. It encodes CASSPPGQGFRGYTF. V and J are TRBV27 and TRBJ1-2; 9 nucleotides match TRBD1. This CDR3 comprises 15 residues. Losses at the gene ends were 5 bases for V and 7 bases for J; bases not matched to a gene: 11. CDR1 MNHEY and CDR2 SMNVEV come from the germline V gene (reference sequence).

This chain joins TRBV5-6 and TRBJ1-5, with D unclear. V lost 2 bases and J lost 0, with 6 bases in between. The CDR3 contains 14 residues. Looked up from germline, CDR1 is SGHDT and CDR2 is YYEEEE. In DNA, the CDR3 is TGTGCCAGCAGCTTTCAGGTTAGCAATCAGCCCCAGCATTTT. Amino acids: CASSFQVSNQPQHF.

This clone was recorded only once. The chain employs TRBV30 and TRBJ1-2; tentative D call: TRBD1 (6 bases). V was clipped by 3 bases and J by 4 bases, with 9 bases between them. Germline V gene lookup returns CDR1 GTSNPN and CDR2 SVGIG (reference sequence). The CDR3 has 12 residues. This CDR3 reads CAWSPGAYGYTF. The CDR3 bases are TGTGCCTGGAGCCCAGGGGCCTATGGCTACACCTTC.

The chain employs TRBV18 and TRBJ2-3, with D possibly TRBD2 on 5 matching bases. This CDR3 contains 12 residues. The V gene lost 2 bases and the J gene lost 5 bases, with 5 bases spanning the gap. Germline-derived CDR1 and CDR2 are KGHSH and LQKENI. The CDR3 DNA reads as TGTGCCAGCTCACCAGGAGGAGATACGCAGTATTTT. Amino acid sequence: CASSPGGDTQYF. Complete variable domain (other parts from reference TRBV18 and TRBJ2-3): NAGVMQNPRHLVRRRGQEARLRCSPMKGHSHVYWYRQLPEEGLKFMVYLQKENIIDESGMPKERFSAEFPKEGPSILRIQQVVRGDSAAYFCASSPGGDTQYFGPGTRLTVL.

The rearrangement joins TRBV20-1 to TRBJ1-1, with D perhaps matching TRBD1 (5 bases). The CDR3 is made up of 11 amino acids. V dropped 1 base and J dropped 5 bases, with 5 bases sitting between them. Germline V gene lookup returns CDR1 DFQATT and CDR2 SNEGSKA (reference sequence). CDR3 DNA: TGCAGTGCTAGAGGACAGACTGAAGCTTTCTTT. This translates into CSARGQTEAFF.

The rearrangement joins TRBV7-9 to TRBJ2-3, with 9 bases lining up with TRBD2. The CDR3 extends over 16 amino acids. From germline, CDR1 is SEHNR and CDR2 FQNEAQ (reference sequence). V shed 5 bases, J shed 2 bases, and the junction held 8 bases outside the gene matches. CDR3 coding DNA: TGTGCCAGCAGCAGTACTAGCGGGCAGTTCACAGATACGCAGTATTTT. This codes for CASSSTSGQFTDTQYF. Full variable domain (remainder filled in from reference TRBV7-9 and TRBJ2-3): DTGVSQNPRHKITKRGQNVTFRCDPISEHNRLYWYRQTLGQGPEFLTYFQNEAQLEKSRLLSDRFSAERPKGSFSTLEIQRTEQGDSAMYLCASSSTSGQFTDTQYFGPGTRLTVL.

CDR3 in DNA: TGTGCCAGCAAACCACGAGGGGAACGGGGGTATGGCTACACCTTC. Its protein is CASKPRGERGYGYTF. The chain joins TRBV6-5 to TRBJ1-2; tentatively, D is TRBD1 (5 bases). Germline lookup yields CDR1 MNHEY and CDR2 SVGAGI. V shed 7 bases and J shed 5 bases, with 20 bases lying between them. CDR3 length equals 15 residues.

The J gene is TRBJ1-1, the V gene TRBV3-1 (or the pseudogene TRBV3-2); 7 bases are a match to TRBD1. CDR3 length: 12 residues. V shed 3 bases, J shed 11 bases, and the junction held 6 bases outside the gene matches. Germline V gives CDR1 LGHDT, CDR2 YNNKEL (reference sequence). The CDR3 coding sequence is TGTGCCAGCAGCCAGACAGGGCTTCGGGCTTTCTTT. Its translation: CASSQTGLRAFF.

V gene TRBV3-1 (or the pseudogene TRBV3-2) combines with J gene TRBJ1-1; D may be TRBD1 (5 bases). From germline, CDR1 is LGHDT and CDR2 YNNKEL (reference sequence). This CDR3 is built from 14 residues. The germline V and J ends were trimmed by 8 bases and 1 base, with 14 bases remaining between them. The chain's CDR3 is CASSPMGGNTEAFF. CDR3 DNA sequence: TGTGCCAGCTCGCCCATGGGGGGGAACACTGAAGCTTTCTTT.

A few counts support this clone. The chain joins TRBV7-6 to TRBJ2-1, with 13 bases fitting TRBD2. Losses at the gene ends were 5 bases for V and 4 bases for J; bases not matched to a gene: 8. This CDR3 is 17 amino acids long. Per germline, CDR1 SGHVS and CDR2 FNYEAQ. CDR3 bases: TGTGCCAGCAGCCGCCTTTCGACTAGCGGGGGGTACAATGAGCAGTTCTTC. Protein sequence: CASSRLSTSGGYNEQFF.

The chain links TRBV7-2 to TRBJ1-2, with TRBD1 matching 7 bases. CDR1 is SGHTA and CDR2 is FQGNSA in the germline V gene. The CDR3 is 14 residues long. The junction had 11 bases not matched to a gene; V was cut back by 5 bases and J by 8 bases. The CDR3: CASSLPGGVMGYTF. The CDR3 DNA is TGTGCCAGCAGCCTCCCAGGGGGTGTAATGGGCTACACCTTC. The complete variable domain, with remaining parts taken from reference TRBV7-2 and TRBJ1-2, reads GAGVSQSPSNKVTEKGKDVELRCDPISGHTALYWYRQSLGQGLEFLIYFQGNSAPDKSGLPSDRFSAERTGGSVSTLTIQRTQQEDSAVYLCASSLPGGVMGYTFGSGTRLTVV.

The rearrangement uses TRBV6-5 and TRBJ2-7, with D perhaps TRBD1 (5 bases). Germline CDR1 MNHEY, CDR2 SVGAGI. This CDR3 contains 12 residues. V was cut by 6 bases and J by 4 bases, with 10 bases left in between. The CDR3 spells CASRGDAYEQYF. CDR3 sequence (DNA): TGTGCCAGCAGAGGGGATGCGTACGAGCAGTACTTC.

V usage is TRBV4-2 and J usage is TRBJ1-3, with D unresolved. This CDR3 region has 13 residues. V dropped 2 bases and J dropped 2 bases, with 4 bases sitting between them. CDR1 and CDR2 (germline): LGHNA, YNFKEQ. The CDR3 loop is CASSQRTGNTIYF. As DNA, the CDR3 is TGTGCCAGCAGCCAACGTACTGGAAACACCATATATTTT.

V usage is TRBV11-3 and J usage is TRBJ2-2; TRBD2 matches 9 bases. The length of the CDR3 is 20 residues. V lost 2 bases to trimming and J lost 0 bases; unmatched junction nucleotides: 13. CDR1 is SGHNT, CDR2 YENEEA, per germline. CDR3 sequence reads: CASSLTYRASGVANTGELFF. The CDR3 DNA is TGTGCCAGCAGCTTAACCTATCGGGCTAGCGGGGTGGCGAACACCGGGGAGCTGTTTTTT.

V and J are TRBV11-3 and TRBJ2-1, with TRBD1 matching over 7 bases. With 1 base clipped from V and 3 bases from J, the junction kept 3 bases outside the gene matches. The CDR3 is 15 residues long. The germline gives CDR1 SGHNT, CDR2 YENEEA. CDR3 region: CASSLGDRDYNEQFF. CDR3 nucleotides: TGTGCCAGCAGCTTAGGTGACAGGGACTACAATGAGCAGTTCTTC. Using reference TRBV11-3 and TRBJ2-1 for the parts outside the CDR3, the full variable domain is EAGVVQSPRYKIIEKKQPVAFWCNPISGHNTLYWYLQNLGQGPELLIRYENEEAVDDSQLPKDRFSAERLKGVDSTLKIQPAELGDSAVYLCASSLGDRDYNEQFFGPGTRLTVL.

The chain carries TRBV30 and TRBJ1-2; no definite D call. This CDR3 spans 11 amino acids. Trimming took off 1 base at V and 4 bases at J, with 4 bases between the two ends. Germline CDR1 reads GTSNPN; CDR2 reads SVGIG (reference sequence). CDR3 nucleotide sequence: TGTGCCTGGAGTGCAGGCTATGGCTACACCTTC. It is translated as CAWSAGYGYTF.

This clone was seen a single time. The rearrangement joins TRBV19 to TRBJ1-5; no reliable D call. The CDR3 runs to 12 residues. The germline V and J ends were trimmed by 3 bases and 5 bases, with 5 bases remaining between them. Per germline, CDR1 LNHDA and CDR2 SQIVND (reference sequence). CDR3 region: CASSIPYQPQHF. In DNA, the CDR3 is TGTGCCAGTAGTATCCCGTATCAGCCCCAGCATTTT.

This clone was observed once. The V gene is TRBV7-9, the J gene TRBJ1-1; D is undetermined. Germline V gives CDR1 SEHNR, CDR2 FQNEAQ (reference sequence). The CDR3 contains 13 residues. V was trimmed by 4 bases and J by 3 bases, leaving 9 bases between them. The DNA for the CDR3 is TGTGCCAGCAGCTGGAAGGGAGACACTGAAGCTTTCTTT. It encodes CASSWKGDTEAFF.

The chain uses TRBV7-6 and TRBJ2-1, with D possibly TRBD1 on 6 matching bases. V shed 1 base and J shed 3 bases, with 16 bases lying between them. Germline V CDR1 and CDR2: SGHVS, FNYEAQ. The CDR3 has 17 residues. CDR3: CASSLEPPGHSYNEQFF. The CDR3 bases are TGTGCCAGCAGCTTAGAGCCTCCGGGACATAGCTACAATGAGCAGTTCTTC.

The rearrangement joins TRBV9 to TRBJ1-1; 8 positions match TRBD1. The CDR3 contains 13 residues. J gave up 6 bases and V 4 bases, and 5 bases lay outside the gene matches. Looked up from germline, CDR1 is SGDLS and CDR2 is YYNGEE. The CDR3 DNA is TGTGCCAGCAGCTTCTCACAGGGGGCTGAAGCTTTCTTT. Protein product: CASSFSQGAEAFF.

This sequence joins TRBV4-1 and TRBJ1-3, with 7 bases identical to TRBD1. The CDR3 length is 16 residues. Germline CDR1 is MGHRA and CDR2 is YSYEKL. J was trimmed by 3 bases and V by 2 bases; bases with no gene match: 7. CDR3 nucleotide sequence: TGCGCCAGCAGCCAACAACAGGGGAAGGTTGGAAACACCATATATTTT. Its translation: CASSQQQGKVGNTIYF.